This T cell receptor (beta chain) appears in the sequencing data of a study of cytomegalovirus exposure and HLA in healthy donors. Study-wide results and limits: Certain sequence variants were highly shared and formed a cluster, and this cluster was likely a sequencing artifact. Some TCR beta chains (164 of them) were listed as cytomegalovirus-associated. For most subjects, TCR beta sequences were reported to predict HLA-A and HLA-B alleles with accuracy.

PCR involved 60 Vbeta and 13 Jbeta primers. Sequencing was performed with immunoSEQ multiplex PCR; in TCRdb, only in-frame clones are kept and a portion is missing. The table includes under 200,000 clones, 60% to 80% detected once. Trimming took 2 bases from V and 8 from J, leaving 9 bases between them. The CDR3 is 13 residues long. The V gene's germline CDR1 is MNHEY and CDR2 SMNVEV (reference sequence). In the case of this clone: Its antigen is undetermined.

The sequence was collected from a woman aged 25 to 45 in good health and CMV-seronegative. Sequences were obtained from PBMCs. This sequence joins TRBV27 and TRBJ2-2, with D unresolved. The CDR3 DNA reads as TGTGCCAGCAGTTTAGTTTACAGAGGGGAGCTGTTTTTT. This sequence encodes CASSLVYRGELFF.